This T cell receptor (beta chain) was captured in a study of cytotoxic CD8 clonotypes in ibrutinib-treated CLL (dated by TCRdb to the early 2020s). As for the study more broadly: The cohort included roughly 15 treatment-naive and ten to eleven relapsed/refractory patients; some 18 were IGHV unmutated. Responses were partial in some 24 patients and complete in 2; after median about 63 months follow-up, some 14 stayed in remission and some twelve progressed. Samples at response were collected after a median of about 11 months of treatment, with a range of roughly 6 to 40 months. On average, each sample had 255,043 productive templates and tens of thousands of productive rearrangements. Of the 70 to 100 people in the trial, around 26 had longitudinal samples available. Cryopreserved peripheral blood mononuclear cells were obtained prior to treatment, at the time of response, and at either disease progression or sustained remission. Every sample from remission and from progressive disease was obtained while the patients were still on ibrutinib. Overall study outcomes, separate from this receptor: An increase in clonality was observed at ibrutinib response, with clonality remaining stable during sustained remission and falling back toward baseline at progression. Sampling times were not matched between sustained-remission and progressing patients, and lymph node repertoires were not studied. Baseline clonality was found to be higher than that of age-matched healthy donors and was strongly correlated with circulating CD8+ T-cell counts. Public clonotypes were rare and either shrank or stayed stable during treatment, and the rise in clonality at ibrutinib response reflected expansion of private clonotypes.

V loses 0 bases, J loses 4 bases, and the germline ends lie 16 bases apart. As encoded in the germline V gene, CDR1 is MGHRA while CDR2 is YSYEKL. Reading from cysteine to phenylalanine, the CDR3 counts 17 amino acids. Only the CDR3 DNA is retained, 51 bases long and in frame from the first base. On a MiSeq, deep resolution sequencing aimed for a depth between 1 in 1 million and 1 in 200,000 T cells, with each clonotype covered approximately 10x on average. The immunoSEQ hsTCRB Kit was used to generate TCR beta libraries. The study's own analysis went as follows. ImmunoSEQ Data Assistant and ImmunoSEQ Analyzer were used for data analysis, and V, D and J genes were assigned according to IMGT definitions. Clonality was computed as one minus normalized Shannon entropy of productive rearrangement frequencies, ranging from 0 to 1. Only overrepresented clonotypes making up at least 0.05% of the repertoire of each patient were included in the public clonotype analysis. Some 14 age-matched healthy donor repertoires from immuneACCESS served as clonality controls. Held by TCRdb, this immuneACCESS table contains in-frame sequences only and omits some clones. Under half of the omission traces to an unresolved V gene where checked; the cause of the rest is unknown. D and trimming were read from the DNA, whereas the V and J calls and clone size are those reported in that table. The sample profile shows 60,000 to 70,000 clones; around 52% of them were found once. The top ten constitute roughly 15% of the sample.

Remarks on this clone: Its antigen remains unidentified. No base quality information exists; no much larger clone differs at one position.

The time point label, as the study defines it: 12 to 13 months on ibrutinib. For TCR beta library preparation, roughly 2 micrograms of genomic DNA were isolated from cryopreserved PBMCs. Longitudinal blood samples from CLL patients on ibrutinib monotherapy underwent high-throughput TCR beta sequencing. The patients were enrolled in a single-center, open-label phase 2 trial of ibrutinib monotherapy. Sample: PBMCs, taken after 12 months of ibrutinib treatment. The receptor was derived from a human donor with chronic lymphocytic leukemia. The chain is encoded by TRBV4-1 joined to TRBJ2-4, with the D call tentatively TRBD1 or TRBD2, each fitting 5 bases. The CDR3 region has the sequence CASSQDSLRGGKNIQYF. At the DNA level, the sequence is TGCGCCAGCAGCCAAGATAGTTTACGGGGCGGGAAAAACATTCAGTACTTC.